The 19 T cell receptor beta chains presented below share a single source sample, sequenced in a study of T cell responses to AZD1222 COVID-19 vaccine. Data came from immunoSEQ multiplex PCR; TCRdb stores just in-frame clones and leaves some out. The table includes 150,000 to 200,000 clones, almost 95% detected once. Sequenced here: peripheral blood, sampled on day 0 of AZD1222 vaccination. The origin of the receptors is an adult in good health.

In its sample, this clone was seen once. The CDR3 reads CASSLNRGAFF. The CDR3 DNA is TGTGCCAGCAGCTTAAACAGGGGAGCTTTCTTT. This chain uses TRBV7-2 with TRBJ1-1; 7 bases are shared with TRBD1. CDR3 size: 11 residues. V lost 2 bases to trimming and J lost 10 bases; unmatched junction nucleotides: 1. The germline V gene has CDR1 SGHTA and CDR2 FQGNSA.

The J gene is TRBJ2-3, the V gene TRBV7-3; 14 nucleotides line up with TRBD2. Germline V gene lookup returns CDR1 SGHTA and CDR2 FQGTGA. V shed 5 bases, J shed 5 bases, and the junction held 15 bases outside the gene matches. The CDR3 spans 19 residues. CDR3 sequence reads: CASSPFLGLAGVLGDTQYF. CDR3 sequence (DNA): TGTGCCAGCAGCCCTTTCTTGGGACTAGCGGGGGTTCTTGGAGATACGCAGTATTTT.

The CDR3: CASSNWGTEAFF. CDR3 DNA sequence: TGTGCCAGCAGTAATTGGGGGACTGAAGCTTTCTTT. The V call is TRBV25-1, the J call TRBJ1-1, with D maybe TRBD1 (5 bases). V was clipped by 5 bases and J by 5 bases, with 9 bases between them. The CDR3 sequence is 12 residues long. From germline, CDR1 is MGHDK and CDR2 SYGVNS.

This rearrangement joins TRBV7-9 to TRBJ1-2; no reliable D call. Germline assignment: CDR1 SEHNR and CDR2 FQNEAQ (reference sequence). This CDR3 comprises 14 residues. With 6 bases removed from V and 0 bases from J, the gap between germline ends came to 11 bases. CDR3: CASRADGTNYGYTF. In nucleotides, the CDR3 is TGTGCCAGCAGGGCGGACGGAACTAACTATGGCTACACCTTC. Full variable domain (outside the CDR3, taken from reference TRBV7-9 and TRBJ1-2): DTGVSQNPRHKITKRGQNVTFRCDPISEHNRLYWYRQTLGQGPEFLTYFQNEAQLEKSRLLSDRFSAERPKGSFSTLEIQRTEQGDSAMYLCASRADGTNYGYTFGSGTRLTVV.

J is TRBJ1-6 and V is TRBV28; the match to TRBD1 covers 7 bases. The germline CDR1 and CDR2 sequences are MDHEN and SYDVKM. Trimming cost V 3 bases and J 7 bases; bases outside gene matches: 6. This CDR3 is 15 amino acids long. The CDR3 spells CASSFLRGRNSPLHF. CDR3 DNA: TGTGCCAGCAGTTTTCTAAGGGGGCGGAATTCACCCCTCCACTTT. The full variable domain, rest sourced from reference TRBV28 and TRBJ1-6, is DVKVTQSSRYLVKRTGEKVFLECVQDMDHENMFWYRQDPGLGLRLIYFSYDVKMKEKGDIPEGYSVSREKKERFSLILESASTNQTSMYLCASSFLRGRNSPLHFGNGTRLTVT.

This rearrangement joins TRBV7-9 to TRBJ1-1, with D maybe TRBD1 (5 bases). The germline gives CDR1 SEHNR, CDR2 FQNEAQ (reference sequence). Trimming pared 1 base from V and 4 bases from J, leaving 10 bases between. This CDR3 is built from 14 residues. CDR3 DNA sequence: TGTGCCAGCAGCTTAGATCAGGGAGGCACTGAAGCTTTCTTT. This translates into CASSLDQGGTEAFF.

The chain joins TRBV10-1 to TRBJ2-3; 8 positions match TRBD1. This CDR3 comprises 15 residues. The V segment lost 6 bases and the J segment 4 bases; nucleotides outside the gene matches: 9. Per the germline V gene, CDR1 is WNHNN and CDR2 is SYGVQD (reference sequence). CDR3 nucleotide sequence: TGCGCCAGCAGCCCGGGACAGGTTTTCGCAGATACGCAGTATTTT. Its protein product is CASSPGQVFADTQYF.

This rearrangement joins TRBV11-1 to TRBJ1-1; D is perhaps TRBD1 (5 bases). V was pared by 6 bases and J by 4 bases, with 12 bases between. The CDR3 consists of 13 residues. CDR1 is SGHAT, CDR2 FQDESV, per germline (reference sequence). CDR3 bases: TGTGCCAGCAGTTACGCGGGGGGCACTGAAGCTTTCTTT. Its translation: CASSYAGGTEAFF.

The chain combines TRBV3-1 (or the pseudogene TRBV3-2) with TRBJ2-7; 7 bases fit TRBD2. The CDR3 runs to 13 residues. J gave up 0 bases and V 4 bases, and 0 bases lay outside the gene matches. CDR1 is LGHDT, CDR2 YNNKEL, per germline (reference sequence). This CDR3 is CASSRDYSYEQYF. In nucleotides, the CDR3 is TGTGCCAGCAGCCGGGACTACTCCTACGAGCAGTACTTC.

The rearrangement links TRBV5-1 to TRBJ1-1; D is possibly TRBD1 (6 bases). This CDR3 has 13 amino acids. V lost 4 bases to trimming and J lost 8 bases, with 15 bases between them. Germline V lookup: CDR1 SGHRS, CDR2 YFSETQ. In DNA form, the CDR3 reads TGCGCCAGCAGCATGACCGGGACACTAGAAGCTTTCTTT. It codes for CASSMTGTLEAFF. Using reference TRBV5-1 and TRBJ1-1 for the parts outside the CDR3, the full variable domain is KAGVTQTPRYLIKTRGQQVTLSCSPISGHRSVSWYQQTPGQGLQFLFEYFSETQRNKGNFPGRFSGRQFSNSRSEMNVSTLELGDSALYLCASSMTGTLEAFFGQGTRLTVV.

The chain links TRBV5-8 to TRBJ2-7; the D is unclear. The germline V and J ends were trimmed by 4 bases and 0 bases, with 8 bases remaining between them. The CDR3 is 13 residues long. From germline, CDR1 is SGHTS and CDR2 YDEGEE. The CDR3 DNA follows: TGTGCCAGCAGCCTGACGGACTCCTACGAGCAGTACTTC. It translates to CASSLTDSYEQYF.

This rearrangement joins TRBV13 to TRBJ2-3; the D is unclear. The germline V gene has CDR1 PRHDT and CDR2 FYEKMQ (reference sequence). The CDR3 has 14 amino acids. V gave up 5 bases and J gave up 3 bases, with 12 bases separating them. CDR3: CASSRRSATDTQYF. DNA of the CDR3: TGTGCCAGCAGCAGACGGTCCGCAACAGATACGCAGTATTTT.

The rearrangement links TRBV28 to TRBJ1-5, with D maybe TRBD1 (5 bases). Germline assignment: CDR1 MDHEN and CDR2 SYDVKM. Deletions cut 6 bases from V and 4 bases from J, with 13 bases between. The CDR3 covers 14 residues. The CDR3 DNA is TGTGCCAGCAGCCACCCACAGGAAAATCAGCCCCAGCATTTT. It specifies CASSHPQENQPQHF.

This chain uses TRBV10-1 with TRBJ1-2; 7 bases line up with TRBD1. Losses at the gene ends were 8 bases for V and 1 base for J; bases not matched to a gene: 4. Looked up from germline, CDR1 is WNHNN and CDR2 is SYGVQD (reference sequence). This CDR3 comprises 13 residues. CDR3: CASSRDSNYGYTF. CDR3 DNA: TGCGCCAGCTCCCGGGACAGTAACTATGGCTACACCTTC.

The V gene is TRBV19, the J gene TRBJ1-1; 12 nucleotides align to TRBD1. The CDR3 loop spans 14 amino acids. Germline CDR1 reads LNHDA; CDR2 reads SQIVND (reference sequence). Trimming cost V 3 bases and J 10 bases; bases outside gene matches: 6. The CDR3 DNA reads as TGTGCCAGTAGTATTAGGGGACAGGGGGCCGTAGCTTTCTTT. As protein: CASSIRGQGAVAFF.

This chain links TRBV5-5 with TRBJ2-2; perhaps TRBD1 as D (7 bases). Between the trimmed V and J ends, which lost 4 bases and 3 bases, there was a span of 10 bases. Germline CDR1 and CDR2: SGHKS and YYEKEE (reference sequence). The CDR3 sequence is 14 residues long. CDR3 sequence (DNA): TGTGCCAGCAGCCCCAGGGGGGACACCGGGGAGCTGTTTTTT. It encodes CASSPRGDTGELFF. Full variable domain (remainder filled in from reference TRBV5-5 and TRBJ2-2): DAGVTQSPTHLIKTRGQQVTLRCSPISGHKSVSWYQQVLGQGPQFIFQYYEKEERGRGNFPDRFSARQFPNYSSELNVNALLLGDSALYLCASSPRGDTGELFFGEGSRLTVL.

The genes are TRBV14 and TRBJ2-3; maybe TRBD2 (5 bases). The CDR3 extends over 16 amino acids. Germline CDR1 reads SGHDN; CDR2 reads FVKESK. With 10 bases removed from V and 0 bases from J, the gap between germline ends came to 20 bases. The CDR3 bases are TGTGCCATCCAACAAAGGAGGCGAACTAGCACAGATACGCAGTATTTT. Amino acids: CAIQQRRRTSTDTQYF.

The chain couples TRBV19 to TRBJ2-5; 8 bases match TRBD1. The CDR3 consists of 16 residues. The trim removed 7 bases at V and 4 bases at J, leaving 14 bases unmatched. Germline lookup yields CDR1 LNHDA and CDR2 SQIVND (reference sequence). The CDR3, as DNA: TGTGCCAGTATCGGAAGTACCAGGGGGCTAGGAGAGACCCAGTACTTC. This sequence encodes CASIGSTRGLGETQYF.

This chain uses TRBV5-6 with TRBJ2-1; TRBD2 aligns across 7 bases. The germline gives CDR1 SGHDT, CDR2 YYEEEE. The CDR3 consists of 15 residues. V gave up 0 bases and J gave up 10 bases; unmatched junction bases: 10. The CDR3 DNA reads as TGTGCCAGCAGCTTGGTCGGGACTAAAATGGACGAGCAGTTCTTC. This sequence encodes CASSLVGTKMDEQFF.